This T cell receptor (beta chain) was profiled in a study of CD8 T cells in ankylosing spondylitis. Broader study findings: Matched ankylosing spondylitis synovial fluid reportedly showed significant enrichment of disease-linked clones. Characteristic of ankylosing spondylitis blood, it appeared, was a TCR beta motif comprising 7 to 9 highly homologous variants.

This clonotype appeared a few times. Its specificity is unknown. TCRdb fed the 5' RACE reads into MiXCR, producing one record per CDR3 protein. The table lists some 840,000 distinct CDR3 sequences, 10% to 15% of them singletons. The sample comprised blood, either unsorted or a sorted T cell fraction (not recorded which). The receptor was derived from a male donor with ankylosing spondylitis.

This CDR3 reads CASSYSMATNTGELFF. The CDR3 DNA sequence: TGTGCCAGCAGTTACTCGATGGCCACCAACACCGGGGAGCTGTTTTTT. This chain uses TRBV6-5 with TRBJ2-2; no firm D call. The CDR3 totals 16 residues. Trimming took 0 bases from V and 2 from J, leaving 10 bases between them. The germline V gene has CDR1 MNHEY and CDR2 SVGAGI.